This T cell receptor (beta chain) emerged from a study of T cells in Graves' hyperthyroidism and ophthalmopathy. Amplification of TCR beta CDR3 regions used RNA as the template. A set of HTBI primers served as the primers for a first-round RT-PCR of the TCR CDR3. MiXCR was run by TCRdb on the multiplex PCR reads, yielding one entry per CDR3 protein. The sample holds around 600,000 distinct CDR3 sequences, approximately 15% seen once. In this sample, this clonotype turned up a few times. A single base separates this from a much larger clone, so it may be a read error. The sample consisted of blood. The origin of this receptor is a young woman with Graves' ophthalmopathy.

The CDR3, as DNA: TGTGCCTGGAGTGACGGGACAGGGGGTCGCACTGAAGCTTTCTTT. Translation: CAWSDGTGGRTEAFF. The J gene is TRBJ1-1, the V gene TRBV30, with 11 positions matching TRBD1. Germline assignment: CDR1 GTSNPN and CDR2 SVGIG (reference sequence). Unmatched junction bases numbered 5, after V lost 1 base and J lost 4 bases. The CDR3 covers 15 residues.